The clone carrying this T cell receptor (beta chain) was recorded at least ten times. Regions amplified from RNA transcripts were the TCR beta CDR3 regions. The primer set for the first-round RT-PCR of the TCR CDR3 was HTBI. TCRdb reprocessed the multiplex PCR reads with MiXCR, giving one entry per CDR3 protein. The sample lists 700,000 or so distinct CDR3 sequences; roughly 15% were seen once. Germline V CDR1 and CDR2: MDHEN, SYDVKM. This CDR3 region has 16 residues. The ends were cut back, 3 bases at V and 0 bases at J, with 15 bases in the middle. The data were obtained in a study of T cells in Graves' hyperthyroidism and ophthalmopathy. The source of the PBMCs was approximately 9.5 ml of fresh peripheral blood.

Sequencing was done on a sample of blood. The receptor's source is a man younger than 35 with Graves' hyperthyroidism. The gene calls are TRBV28 and TRBJ2-7; D may be TRBD1 (6 bases). The CDR3 spells CASSLSQGTISYEQYF. CDR3 DNA: TGTGCCAGCAGTTTGTCACAGGGTACAATCTCCTACGAGCAGTACTTC.